The 11 T cell receptor beta chains presented below share a single source sample, sequenced in a study of cytomegalovirus exposure and HLA in healthy donors. Researchers ran the PCR with 60 Vbeta and 13 Jbeta primers. The data were produced by immunoSEQ multiplex PCR, yet TCRdb's version contains in-frame clones alone and is incomplete. The sample includes 150,000 to 200,000 clones, 70% to 80% seen only once; the top ten take about 2.1%. Sequenced material: PBMCs. All receptors derive from a man younger than 45 in good health and CMV-seronegative.

The V call is TRBV6-4, the J call TRBJ2-1; D might be TRBD2 (6 bases). V was shortened by 2 bases and J by 0 bases, with 14 bases between the two germline ends. In germline, CDR1 is MRHNA, CDR2 SNTAGT. The CDR3 spans 17 residues. The CDR3 DNA reads as TGTGCCAGCAGTGACGTCCAAGGGAGGTCCTCCTACAATGAGCAGTTCTTC. It yields the protein CASSDVQGRSSYNEQFF.

The genes are TRBV7-6 and TRBJ1-5; D remains unclear. This CDR3 is built from 16 residues. The germline V and J ends were trimmed by 1 base and 3 bases, with 13 bases remaining between them. Germline V lookup: CDR1 SGHVS, CDR2 FNYEAQ. The CDR3 coding sequence is TGTGCCAGCAGCTTAGGTTCGGCGGAATCCAATCAGCCCCAGCATTTT. Amino acid sequence: CASSLGSAESNQPQHF.

The J gene is TRBJ1-2, the V gene TRBV5-5; D gene uncertain. Germline V gene data show CDR1 as SGHKS and CDR2 as YYEKEE (reference sequence). The CDR3 is 15 residues long. V lost 0 bases and J 5 bases, leaving 14 bases between the germline ends. The CDR3 here is CASSLDLGRVYGYTF. CDR3 coding DNA: TGTGCCAGCAGCTTGGACTTAGGGAGGGTGTATGGCTACACCTTC.

CDR3: CASSLVAGYTF. In DNA form, the CDR3 reads TGTGCCAGCAGCTTAGTGGCTGGCTACACCTTC. J is TRBJ1-2 and V is TRBV5-8; D is ambiguous. Germline-derived CDR1 and CDR2 are SGHTS and YDEGEE. V lost 2 bases, J lost 7 bases, and 6 bases lay in between. The CDR3 runs to 11 residues.

This clone was recorded only once. The V and J genes are TRBV7-9 and TRBJ2-7, with 9 bases lining up with TRBD1. V was clipped by 5 bases and J by 2 bases; unmatched bases: 7. The germline CDR1 and CDR2 sequences are SEHNR and FQNEAQ (reference sequence). This CDR3 region has 15 residues. CDR3 in DNA: TGTGCCAGCAGCCCCCCGACAGGGGGGACCTACGAGCAGTACTTC. Protein sequence: CASSPPTGGTYEQYF.

This chain connects TRBV7-3 to TRBJ2-3; possibly TRBD1 for D (6 bases). Per germline, CDR1 SGHTA and CDR2 FQGTGA. The germline V and J ends were trimmed by 5 bases and 5 bases, with 14 bases remaining between them. This CDR3 has 14 amino acids. The CDR3: CASSPTGQLDTQYF. The CDR3 coding sequence is TGTGCCAGCAGCCCGACCGGACAGCTAGATACGCAGTATTTT.

The V gene is TRBV2, the J gene TRBJ2-3, with 7 bases aligning to TRBD2. Losses at the gene ends were 5 bases for V and 1 base for J; bases not matched to a gene: 6. The CDR3 loop spans 15 amino acids. In germline, CDR1 is SNHLY, CDR2 FYNNEI. This CDR3 is CASSPGGSGTDTQYF. DNA for the CDR3: TGTGCCAGCAGTCCGGGGGGATCGGGCACAGATACGCAGTATTTT.

The chain couples TRBV27 to TRBJ2-1; 8 positions match TRBD2. The junction had 6 bases not matched to a gene; V was cut back by 5 bases and J by 3 bases. This CDR3 contains 15 residues. The germline V gene encodes CDR1 MNHEY and CDR2 SMNVEV (reference sequence). CDR3 protein: CASSTTGTSYNEQFF. The DNA for the CDR3 is TGTGCCAGCAGTACAACCGGGACTAGCTACAATGAGCAGTTCTTC.

The chain recombines TRBV6-5 with TRBJ2-1; 7 bases line up with TRBD2. With 6 bases clipped from V and 5 bases from J, the junction kept 4 bases outside the gene matches. Germline assignment: CDR1 MNHEY and CDR2 SVGAGI. CDR3 length: 13 amino acids. The DNA for the CDR3 is TGTGCCAGCAGCCGGGGAGGGCACAATGAGCAGTTCTTC. Amino acid sequence: CASSRGGHNEQFF.

The chain combines TRBV15 with TRBJ2-7; 7 bases agree with TRBD2. CDR3 length equals 14 residues. The germline V gene encodes CDR1 LNHNV and CDR2 YYDKDF (reference sequence). Unmatched junction bases numbered 3, after V lost 1 base and J lost 3 bases. The CDR3 bases are TGTGCCACCAGCAGAGGCGGGGACTACTACGAGCAGTACTTC. Its protein is CATSRGGDYYEQYF.

This rearrangement joins TRBV5-1 to TRBJ1-6, with TRBD1 identical over 7 bases. CDR1 and CDR2 from the germline V gene are SGHRS and YFSETQ. There are 14 residues in the CDR3. The V gene end was trimmed by 4 bases and the J gene end by 9 bases; junction bases not matched to a gene: 7. CDR3 nucleotide sequence: TGCGCCAGCAGCAAACCGGGACAGACTTCACCCCTCCACTTT. Its translation is CASSKPGQTSPLHF.